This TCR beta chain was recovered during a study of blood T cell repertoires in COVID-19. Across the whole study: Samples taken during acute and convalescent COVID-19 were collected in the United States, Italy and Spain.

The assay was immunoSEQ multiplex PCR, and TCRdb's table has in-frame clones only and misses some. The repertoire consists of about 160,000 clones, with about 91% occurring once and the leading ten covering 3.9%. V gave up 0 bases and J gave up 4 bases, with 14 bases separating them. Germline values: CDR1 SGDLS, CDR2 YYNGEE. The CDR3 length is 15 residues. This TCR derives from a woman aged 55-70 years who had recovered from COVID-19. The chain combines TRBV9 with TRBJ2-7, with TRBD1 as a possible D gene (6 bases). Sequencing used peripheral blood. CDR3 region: CASSVESTGDYEQYF. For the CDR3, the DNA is TGTGCCAGCAGCGTAGAATCGACAGGAGATTACGAGCAGTACTTC.